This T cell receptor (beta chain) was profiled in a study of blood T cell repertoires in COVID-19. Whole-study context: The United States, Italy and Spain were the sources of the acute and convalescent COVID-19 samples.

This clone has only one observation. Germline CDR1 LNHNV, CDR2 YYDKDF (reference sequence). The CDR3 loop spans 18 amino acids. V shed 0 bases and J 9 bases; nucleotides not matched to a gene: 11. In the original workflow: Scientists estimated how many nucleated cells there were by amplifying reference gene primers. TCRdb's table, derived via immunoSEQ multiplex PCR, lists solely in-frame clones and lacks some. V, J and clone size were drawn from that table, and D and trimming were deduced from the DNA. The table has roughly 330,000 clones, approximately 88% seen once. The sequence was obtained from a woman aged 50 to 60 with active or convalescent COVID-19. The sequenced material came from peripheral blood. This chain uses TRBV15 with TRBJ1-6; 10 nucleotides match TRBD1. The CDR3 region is CATSREKFSGQGSSPLHF. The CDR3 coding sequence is TGTGCCACCAGCAGAGAGAAGTTTTCGGGACAGGGGTCTTCACCCCTCCACTTT.